This record concerns one T cell receptor beta chain sequence. The source of the sample is a study of blood T cell repertoires in COVID-19. The authors' processing: Scientists estimated how many nucleated cells there were by amplifying reference gene primers. This table comes from immunoSEQ multiplex PCR, and its TCRdb copy is limited to in-frame clones, with some not included. V, J and clone size were drawn from that table, and D and trimming were deduced from the DNA. The table lists roughly 220,000 clones, 80% to 90% of them singletons. Those who participated ranged in age from roughly 18 to 89 years and resided in some 24 US areas. Germline V CDR1 and CDR2: LNHNV, YYDKDF (reference sequence). The CDR3 length is 14 residues. V was cut by 1 base and J by 5 bases, with 12 bases left in between.

The chain couples TRBV15 to TRBJ2-7; possible D gene TRBD2, 6 bases. The receptor was isolated from a woman aged 18-29 years in a cohort exposed to, infected with or recovered from COVID-19 (not recorded which). The sample consisted of PBMCs or T cells enriched from blood (not recorded which). In nucleotides, the CDR3 is TGTGCCACCAGCAGAGGAAGTGGAGGGGACGAGCAGTACTTC. This encodes CATSRGSGGDEQYF.